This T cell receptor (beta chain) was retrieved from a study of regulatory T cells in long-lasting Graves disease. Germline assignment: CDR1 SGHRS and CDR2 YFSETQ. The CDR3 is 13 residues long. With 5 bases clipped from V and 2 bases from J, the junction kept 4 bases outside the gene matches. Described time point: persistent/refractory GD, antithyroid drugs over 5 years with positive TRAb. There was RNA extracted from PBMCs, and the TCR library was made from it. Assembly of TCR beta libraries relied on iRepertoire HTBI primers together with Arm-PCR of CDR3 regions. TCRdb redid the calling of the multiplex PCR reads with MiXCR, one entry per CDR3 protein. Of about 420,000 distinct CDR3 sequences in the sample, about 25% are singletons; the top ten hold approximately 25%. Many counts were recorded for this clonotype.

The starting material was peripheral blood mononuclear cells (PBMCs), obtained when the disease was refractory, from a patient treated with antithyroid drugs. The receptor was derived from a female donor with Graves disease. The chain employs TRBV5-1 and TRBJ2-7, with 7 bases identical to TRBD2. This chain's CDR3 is CASRASGTYEQYF. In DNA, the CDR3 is TGCGCCAGCAGGGCTAGCGGTACCTACGAGCAGTACTTC.